Below, 24 T cell receptor beta chains from the same sample are listed, as sequenced in a study of T cell repertoires in cytomegalovirus infection. These receptors' targets are unknown. TCRdb fed the reads into MiXCR, producing one record per CDR3 protein. Here the sample spans tens of thousands of distinct CDR3 sequences, 20% to 25% being singletons. Here the sequenced sample was CD8+ T cells from cultured PBMCs, taken from culture after CMV antigen stimulation. These receptors were taken from a human donor in good health (CMV status not recorded). Some clones in this sample may be carry-over from other donors' samples.

The chain is built from TRBV12-3 or TRBV12-4 and TRBJ1-5; 7 bases are shared with TRBD1. Trimming cost V 3 bases and J 7 bases; bases outside gene matches: 3. This CDR3 comprises 13 residues. As DNA, the CDR3 is TGTGCCAGCAGTTTTACAGGGGACCAGCCCCAGCATTTT. It specifies CASSFTGDQPQHF.

The chain recombines TRBV7-2 with TRBJ1-2, with D unclear. V was trimmed by 10 bases and J by 4 bases, leaving 13 bases between them. The CDR3 is made up of 12 amino acids. Germline values: CDR1 SGHTA, CDR2 FQGNSA. The CDR3 loop is CAIFLGIYGYTF. As DNA, the CDR3 is TGTGCCATCTTTTTGGGCATCTATGGCTACACCTTC.

In its sample, this clonotype was seen a few times. CDR3 DNA sequence: TGTGCCAGCAGCTTAGAGGGAGGTAGCGGGGCTTACGAGCAGTACTTC. It encodes CASSLEGGSGAYEQYF. The chain has TRBV7-9 and TRBJ2-7; TRBD2 aligns across 8 bases. Per germline, CDR1 SEHNR and CDR2 FQNEAQ (reference sequence). Unmatched junction bases numbered 9, after V lost 1 base and J lost 4 bases. This CDR3 spans 16 amino acids.

The chain links TRBV12-3 or TRBV12-4 to TRBJ2-3; 12 positions match TRBD2. There are 23 residues in the CDR3. The junction had 24 bases not matched to a gene; V was cut back by 1 base and J by 4 bases. CDR3: CASSLGAPSGGAFEPSSPDTQYF. DNA of the CDR3: TGTGCCAGCAGTTTAGGGGCGCCTAGCGGGGGGGCTTTTGAGCCATCCTCGCCAGATACGCAGTATTTT.

This rearrangement joins TRBV6-2 or TRBV6-3 to TRBJ2-7; 7 bases fit TRBD2. Germline V gives CDR1 MNHEY, CDR2 SVGEGT. The V segment lost 4 bases and the J segment 0 bases; nucleotides outside the gene matches: 3. The CDR3 extends over 14 amino acids. Written as DNA, the CDR3 is TGTGCCAGCAGTTGGGAGGGCCTCTCCTACGAGCAGTACTTC. Translation: CASSWEGLSYEQYF.

This clonotype was found a few times. The chain couples TRBV6-5 to TRBJ2-5; D perhaps matches TRBD1 (5 bases). The V end lost 4 bases, the J end lost 1 base, and 10 bases lay between the germline ends. From germline, CDR1 is MNHEY and CDR2 SVGAGI. CDR3 length: 14 amino acids. The chain's CDR3 is CASSSTVSQETQYF. The CDR3 DNA follows: TGTGCCAGCAGTTCGACAGTGTCCCAAGAGACCCAGTACTTC.

The chain uses TRBV7-2 and TRBJ2-1; D is possibly TRBD2 (7 bases). The CDR3 extends over 18 amino acids. V was clipped by 2 bases and J by 1 base, with 18 bases between them. Per the germline V gene, CDR1 is SGHTA and CDR2 is FQGNSA. This chain's CDR3 is CASSLRGGGSHSYNEQFF. The DNA of the CDR3 is TGTGCCAGCAGCTTAAGGGGGGGAGGGTCCCATTCCTACAATGAGCAGTTCTTC.

The chain links TRBV6-1 to TRBJ2-3; 7 bases are a match to TRBD2. The CDR3 runs 17 residues. The V and J ends lost 6 bases and 6 bases, in that order; junction bases with no gene match: 18. CDR1 and CDR2 from the germline V gene are MNHNS and SASEGT. CDR3 coding DNA: TGTGCCAGCAGCCCGTTGATTAGCGGGCTGGCCTGGGATACGCAGTATTTT. Its translation: CASSPLISGLAWDTQYF.

In DNA, the CDR3 is TGCAGTGCTGGCTCCCTGGCGGGGGAGACCCAGTACTTC. Translation gives CSAGSLAGETQYF. The V gene is TRBV20-1, the J gene TRBJ2-5; D is perhaps TRBD2 (6 bases). V shed 5 bases and J shed 5 bases, with 15 bases lying between them. CDR1 is DFQATT, CDR2 SNEGSKA, per germline (reference sequence). The CDR3 is made up of 13 amino acids.

This clonotype was found a few times. The chain carries TRBV2 and TRBJ2-3, with a tentative D call TRBD1 (6 bases). The germline gives CDR1 SNHLY, CDR2 FYNNEI. V lost 7 bases, J lost 6 bases, and 20 bases lay in between. The CDR3 spans 15 residues. DNA for the CDR3: TGTGCCAGCACCCCAACAGGTGGCACAGGGGATACGCAGTATTTT. Its translation: CASTPTGGTGDTQYF.

In its sample, this clonotype was seen a few times. The genes are TRBV12-3 or TRBV12-4 and TRBJ1-2; no clear D gene. The CDR3 is 18 amino acids. Trimming took 2 bases from V and 4 from J, leaving 23 bases between them. The CDR3 is CASSLSLYEGPSLYGYTF. DNA for the CDR3: TGTGCCAGCAGTTTATCCCTTTACGAGGGCCCAAGCCTCTATGGCTACACCTTC.

The rearrangement links TRBV12-3 or TRBV12-4 to TRBJ2-1; no reliable D call. Trimming left V 5 bases short and J 0 bases short, with 11 bases between. This CDR3 has 15 amino acids. The CDR3 coding sequence is TGTGCCAGCAGTCCTTTCGACAACTCCTACAATGAGCAGTTCTTC. This sequence encodes CASSPFDNSYNEQFF.

The chain carries TRBV7-2 and TRBJ2-1, with TRBD1 as a possible D gene (5 bases). Germline V lookup: CDR1 SGHTA, CDR2 FQGNSA. V lost 1 base to trimming and J lost 7 bases, with 14 bases between them. This CDR3 has 15 amino acids. As DNA, the CDR3 is TGTGCCAGCAGCTTAGTAGGACACCAGAGGAATGAGCAGTTCTTC. Amino acid sequence: CASSLVGHQRNEQFF.

This clonotype has at least ten counts. The V call is TRBV7-8, the J call TRBJ1-3, with no clear D. Germline CDR1 is SGHVS and CDR2 is FQNEAQ. The CDR3 covers 15 residues. Deletions cut 5 bases from V and 0 bases from J, with 11 bases between. This chain's CDR3 is CASSAEATSGNTIYF. The CDR3 region has the DNA TGTGCCAGCAGCGCGGAGGCTACCTCTGGAAACACCATATATTTT.

J is TRBJ1-1 and V is TRBV11-2; tentative D call: TRBD1 (6 bases). The CDR3 consists of 14 residues. Germline assignment: CDR1 SGHAT and CDR2 FQNNGV. Trimming stripped 1 base from V and 11 bases from J, with 17 bases between. In DNA, the CDR3 is TGTGCCAGCAGCTTAGGCTCAGGGGACCGGAGGGCTTTCTTT. It is translated as CASSLGSGDRRAFF.

A few counts support this clonotype. This chain's CDR3 is CASSTRTTSGNTIYF. The CDR3 coding sequence is TGTGCCAGCAGCACAAGAACAACCTCTGGAAACACCATATATTTT. The chain joins TRBV7-8 to TRBJ1-3; unclear D gene. The CDR3 runs 15 residues. Trimming took off 5 bases at V and 0 bases at J, with 11 bases between the two ends. In germline, CDR1 is SGHVS, CDR2 FQNEAQ.

The chain has TRBV6-8 and TRBJ1-1, with D possibly matching TRBD1 (5 bases). The CDR3 has 13 residues. CDR1 is MNHGY, CDR2 SAAAGT, per germline. Trimming cost V 6 bases and J 4 bases, with 12 bases left between them. The DNA for the CDR3 is TGTGCCAGCAGGATTGACAGTATCACTGAAGCTTTCTTT. Protein sequence: CASRIDSITEAFF.

This clonotype was picked up a small number of times. This chain uses TRBV27 with TRBJ2-7; 9 positions match TRBD2. There are 15 residues in the CDR3. Germline CDR1 and CDR2: MNHEY and SMNVEV (reference sequence). The ends lost 6 bases at V and 0 bases at J; junction bases unmatched: 6. The CDR3 loop reads CASRIRLAVSYEQYF. CDR3 in DNA: TGTGCCAGCAGAATACGACTAGCGGTCTCCTACGAGCAGTACTTC.

Here the CDR3 DNA reads TGTGCCAGCGCATTTCTCTTAGGGGAAGAGACCCAGTACTTC. It specifies CASAFLLGEETQYF. The V gene is TRBV11-2, the J gene TRBJ2-5, with D tentatively TRBD1 (5 bases). The ends were cut back, 8 bases at V and 3 bases at J, with 16 bases in the middle. From germline, CDR1 is SGHAT and CDR2 FQNNGV. The CDR3 extends over 14 amino acids.

A few counts support this clonotype. J is TRBJ2-1 and V is TRBV7-9; no clear D gene. The CDR3 loop spans 13 amino acids. The V and J ends lost 7 bases and 5 bases respectively, with 12 bases between them. Per the germline V gene, CDR1 is SEHNR and CDR2 is FQNEAQ (reference sequence). CDR3 protein: CASTAVEDNEQFF. CDR3 in DNA: TGTGCCAGCACCGCGGTAGAGGACAATGAGCAGTTCTTC. Full variable domain (remainder filled in from reference TRBV7-9 and TRBJ2-1): DTGVSQNPRHKITKRGQNVTFRCDPISEHNRLYWYRQTLGQGPEFLTYFQNEAQLEKSRLLSDRFSAERPKGSFSTLEIQRTEQGDSAMYLCASTAVEDNEQFFGPGTRLTVL.

This clonotype was counted a few times. The V gene is TRBV6-2 or TRBV6-3, the J gene TRBJ2-1; perhaps TRBD2 as D (5 bases). CDR1 and CDR2 from the germline V gene are MNHEY and SVGEGT. With 0 bases removed from V and 0 bases from J, the gap between germline ends came to 9 bases. This CDR3 is built from 16 residues. CDR3 in amino acids: CASSYSRESSYNEQFF. In DNA form, the CDR3 reads TGTGCCAGCAGTTACTCCCGGGAAAGCTCCTACAATGAGCAGTTCTTC.

The chain joins TRBV10-3 to TRBJ2-6; the D is unclear. V lost 2 bases to trimming and J lost 15 bases, with 14 bases between them. Germline-derived CDR1 and CDR2 are ENHRY and SYGVKD. The CDR3 is 13 residues long. CDR3 DNA: TGTGCCATCAGTGAGGCGCAGGTTCCCACCCTGACTTTC. This translates into CAISEAQVPTLTF.

The chain couples TRBV29-1 to TRBJ1-2; possibly TRBD1 for D (5 bases). The CDR3 has 13 residues. With 4 bases removed from V and 4 bases from J, the gap between germline ends came to 13 bases. The germline gives CDR1 SQVTM, CDR2 ANQGSEA. The CDR3 region is CSVGARDPYGYTF. The CDR3 bases are TGCAGCGTTGGGGCCAGGGACCCCTATGGCTACACCTTC.

The J gene is TRBJ1-2, the V gene TRBV7-9, with 7 bases aligning to TRBD1. The CDR3 has 18 residues. The V gene's germline CDR1 is SEHNR and CDR2 FQNEAQ (reference sequence). The J segment lost 2 bases and the V segment lost 1 base, leaving 13 bases of the junction unmatched. The CDR3 loop reads CASSLGYRGLDSNYGYTF. CDR3 DNA sequence: TGTGCCAGCAGCTTAGGTTATAGGGGGCTTGATTCGAACTATGGCTACACCTTC.